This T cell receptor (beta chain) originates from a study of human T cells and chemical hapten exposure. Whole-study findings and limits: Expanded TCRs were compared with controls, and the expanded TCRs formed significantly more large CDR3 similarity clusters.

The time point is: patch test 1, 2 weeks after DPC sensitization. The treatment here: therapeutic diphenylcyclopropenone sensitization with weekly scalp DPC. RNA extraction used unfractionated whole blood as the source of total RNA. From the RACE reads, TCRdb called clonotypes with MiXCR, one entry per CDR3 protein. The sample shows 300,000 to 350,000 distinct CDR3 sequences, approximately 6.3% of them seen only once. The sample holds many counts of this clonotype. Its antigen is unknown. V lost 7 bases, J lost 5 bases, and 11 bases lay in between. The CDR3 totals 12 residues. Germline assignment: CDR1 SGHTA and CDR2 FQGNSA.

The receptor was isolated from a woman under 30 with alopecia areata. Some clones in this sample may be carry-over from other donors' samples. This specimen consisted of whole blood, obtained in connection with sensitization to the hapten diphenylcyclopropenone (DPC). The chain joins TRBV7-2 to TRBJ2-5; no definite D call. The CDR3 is CASTQTGETQYF. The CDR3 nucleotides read TGTGCCAGCACCCAAACGGGTGAGACCCAGTACTTC.